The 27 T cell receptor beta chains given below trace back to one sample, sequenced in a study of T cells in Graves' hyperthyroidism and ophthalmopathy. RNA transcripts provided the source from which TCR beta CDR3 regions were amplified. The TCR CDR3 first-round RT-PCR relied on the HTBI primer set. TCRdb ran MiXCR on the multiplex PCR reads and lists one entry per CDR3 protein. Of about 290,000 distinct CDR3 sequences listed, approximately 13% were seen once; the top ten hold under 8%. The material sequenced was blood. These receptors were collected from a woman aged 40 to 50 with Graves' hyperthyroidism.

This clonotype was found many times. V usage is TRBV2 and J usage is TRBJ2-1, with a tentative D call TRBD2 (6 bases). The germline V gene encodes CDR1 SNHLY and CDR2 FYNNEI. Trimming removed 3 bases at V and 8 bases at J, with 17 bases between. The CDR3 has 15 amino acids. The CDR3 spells CASSDWDFSYDEQFF. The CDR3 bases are TGTGCCAGCAGTGACTGGGACTTCTCCTATGATGAGCAGTTCTTC.

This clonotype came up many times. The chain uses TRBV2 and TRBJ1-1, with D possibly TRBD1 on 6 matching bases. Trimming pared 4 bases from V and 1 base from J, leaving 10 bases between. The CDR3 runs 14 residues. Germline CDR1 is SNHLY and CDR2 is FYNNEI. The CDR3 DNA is TGTGCCAGCAGTGCGGGGACATCGAACACTGAAGCTTTCTTT. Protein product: CASSAGTSNTEAFF.

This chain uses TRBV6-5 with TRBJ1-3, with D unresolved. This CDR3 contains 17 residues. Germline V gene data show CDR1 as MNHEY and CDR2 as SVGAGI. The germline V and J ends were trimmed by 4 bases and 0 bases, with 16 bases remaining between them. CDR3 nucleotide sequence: TGTGCCAGCAGTTCCACCTCAGGACGGCACTCTGGAAACACCATATATTTT. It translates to CASSSTSGRHSGNTIYF.

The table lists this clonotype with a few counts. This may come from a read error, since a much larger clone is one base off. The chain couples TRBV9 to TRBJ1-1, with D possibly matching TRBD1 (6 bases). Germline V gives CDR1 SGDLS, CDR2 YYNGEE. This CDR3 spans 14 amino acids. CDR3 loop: CASGVDGQSPEAFF. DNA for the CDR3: TGTGCCAGCGGCGTCGATGGACAGAGCCCCGAAGCTTTCTTT.

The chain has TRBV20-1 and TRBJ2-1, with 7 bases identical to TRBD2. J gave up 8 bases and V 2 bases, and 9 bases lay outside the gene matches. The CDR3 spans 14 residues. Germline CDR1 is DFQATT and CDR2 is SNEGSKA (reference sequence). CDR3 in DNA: TGCAGTGCTAGAAGGGCGAGCGGGAACGATGAGCAGTTCTTC. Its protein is CSARRASGNDEQFF.

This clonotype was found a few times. CDR3 sequence reads: CATSDLTHTEAFF. The CDR3 DNA follows: TGTGCCACCAGTGATTTGACCCACACTGAAGCTTTCTTT. The rearrangement links TRBV24-1 to TRBJ1-1; D is undetermined. The length of the CDR3 is 13 residues. Trimming left V 0 bases short and J 3 bases short, with 4 bases between. CDR1 is KGHDR and CDR2 is SFDVKD in the germline V gene.

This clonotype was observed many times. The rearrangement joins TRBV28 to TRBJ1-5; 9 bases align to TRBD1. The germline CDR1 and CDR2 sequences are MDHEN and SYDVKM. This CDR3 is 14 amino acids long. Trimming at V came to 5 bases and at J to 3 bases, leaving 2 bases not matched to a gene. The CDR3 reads CASSRDRANQPQHF. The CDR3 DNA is TGTGCCAGCAGTCGGGACAGGGCCAATCAGCCCCAGCATTTT.

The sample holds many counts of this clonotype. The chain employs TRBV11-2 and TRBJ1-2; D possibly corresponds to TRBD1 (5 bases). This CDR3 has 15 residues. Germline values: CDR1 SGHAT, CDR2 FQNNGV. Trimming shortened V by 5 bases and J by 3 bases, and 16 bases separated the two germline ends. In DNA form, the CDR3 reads TGTGCCAGCAGCCAAGGGACGGGTCACTACTATGGCTACACCTTC. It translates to CASSQGTGHYYGYTF.

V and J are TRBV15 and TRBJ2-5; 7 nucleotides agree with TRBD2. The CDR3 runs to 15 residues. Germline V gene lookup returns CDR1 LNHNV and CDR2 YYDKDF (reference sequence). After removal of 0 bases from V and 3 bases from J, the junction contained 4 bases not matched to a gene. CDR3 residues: CATSRERGGKETQYF. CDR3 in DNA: TGTGCCACCAGCAGAGAGAGGGGAGGGAAAGAGACCCAGTACTTC.

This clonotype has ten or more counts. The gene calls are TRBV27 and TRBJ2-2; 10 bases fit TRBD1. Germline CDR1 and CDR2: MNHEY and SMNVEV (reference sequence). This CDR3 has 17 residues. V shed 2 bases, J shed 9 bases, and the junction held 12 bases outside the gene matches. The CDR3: CASSLELRQGAIRELFF. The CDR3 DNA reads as TGTGCCAGCAGTTTAGAATTGAGACAGGGGGCTATCAGGGAGCTGTTTTTT.

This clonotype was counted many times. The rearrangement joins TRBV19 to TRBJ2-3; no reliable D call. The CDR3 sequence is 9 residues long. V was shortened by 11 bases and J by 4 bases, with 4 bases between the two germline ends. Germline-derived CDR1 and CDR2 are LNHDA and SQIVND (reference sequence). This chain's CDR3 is CAHPDTQYF. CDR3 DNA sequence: TGTGCCCACCCAGATACGCAGTATTTT.

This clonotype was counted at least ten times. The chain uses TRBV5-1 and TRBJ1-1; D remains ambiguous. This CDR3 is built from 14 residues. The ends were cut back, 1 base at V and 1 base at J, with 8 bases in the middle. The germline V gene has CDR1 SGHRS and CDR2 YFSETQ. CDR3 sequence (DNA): TGCGCCAGCAGCTTGCTGCCAGGGAACACTGAAGCTTTCTTT. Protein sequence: CASSLLPGNTEAFF.

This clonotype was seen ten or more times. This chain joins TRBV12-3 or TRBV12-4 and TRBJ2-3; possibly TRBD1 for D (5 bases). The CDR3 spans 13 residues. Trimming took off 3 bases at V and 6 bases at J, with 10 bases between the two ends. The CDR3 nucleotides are TGTGCCAGCAGTTTCCAGGGAAGGGATACGCAGTATTTT. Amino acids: CASSFQGRDTQYF.

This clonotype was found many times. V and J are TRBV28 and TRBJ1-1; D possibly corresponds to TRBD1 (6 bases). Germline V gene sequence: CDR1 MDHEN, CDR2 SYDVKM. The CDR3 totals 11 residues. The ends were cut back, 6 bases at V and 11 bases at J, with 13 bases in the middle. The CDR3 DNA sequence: TGTGCCAGCAGCCGAGGGGGTTGGGCTTTCTTT. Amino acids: CASSRGGWAFF. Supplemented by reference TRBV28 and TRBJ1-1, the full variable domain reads DVKVTQSSRYLVKRTGEKVFLECVQDMDHENMFWYRQDPGLGLRLIYFSYDVKMKEKGDIPEGYSVSREKKERFSLILESASTNQTSMYLCASSRGGWAFFGQGTRLTVV.

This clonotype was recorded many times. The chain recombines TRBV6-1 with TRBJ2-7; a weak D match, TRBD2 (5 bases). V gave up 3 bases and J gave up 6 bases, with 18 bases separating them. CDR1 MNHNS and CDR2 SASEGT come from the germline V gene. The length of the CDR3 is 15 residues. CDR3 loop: CASSDLGRGLGEQYF. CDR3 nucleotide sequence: TGTGCCAGCAGTGACCTTGGACGGGGTCTTGGCGAGCAGTACTTC.

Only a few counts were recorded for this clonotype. The CDR3 sequence is CASSPWTGGQYEQYF. The CDR3 DNA follows: TGTGCCAGCAGCCCTTGGACAGGGGGTCAGTACGAGCAGTACTTC. The rearrangement uses TRBV7-6 and TRBJ2-7; 10 positions match TRBD1. The CDR3 consists of 15 residues. Germline assignment: CDR1 SGHVS and CDR2 FNYEAQ. V was pared by 5 bases and J by 4 bases, with 8 bases of the junction left unmatched.

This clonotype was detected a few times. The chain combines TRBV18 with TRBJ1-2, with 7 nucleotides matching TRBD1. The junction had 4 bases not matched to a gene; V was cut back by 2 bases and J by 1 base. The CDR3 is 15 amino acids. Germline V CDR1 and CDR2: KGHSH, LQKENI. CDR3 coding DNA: TGTGCCAGCTCACCAACCGGGACAGATAACTATGGCTACACCTTC. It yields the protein CASSPTGTDNYGYTF. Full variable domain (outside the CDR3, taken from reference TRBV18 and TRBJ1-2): NAGVMQNPRHLVRRRGQEARLRCSPMKGHSHVYWYRQLPEEGLKFMVYLQKENIIDESGMPKERFSAEFPKEGPSILRIQQVVRGDSAAYFCASSPTGTDNYGYTFGSGTRLTVV.

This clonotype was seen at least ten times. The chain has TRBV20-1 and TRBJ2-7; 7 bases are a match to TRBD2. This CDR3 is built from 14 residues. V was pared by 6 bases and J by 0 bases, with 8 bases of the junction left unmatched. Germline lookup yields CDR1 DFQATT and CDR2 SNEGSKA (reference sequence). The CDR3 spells CSALPLADSYEQYF. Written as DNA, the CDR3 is TGCAGTGCGTTACCGCTAGCGGACTCCTACGAGCAGTACTTC.

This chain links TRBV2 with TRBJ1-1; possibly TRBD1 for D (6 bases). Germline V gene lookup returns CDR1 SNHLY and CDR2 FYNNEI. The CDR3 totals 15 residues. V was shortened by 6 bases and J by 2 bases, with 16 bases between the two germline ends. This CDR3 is CASRATLDRNTEAFF. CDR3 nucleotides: TGTGCCAGCAGGGCTACTTTGGACAGAAACACTGAAGCTTTCTTT.

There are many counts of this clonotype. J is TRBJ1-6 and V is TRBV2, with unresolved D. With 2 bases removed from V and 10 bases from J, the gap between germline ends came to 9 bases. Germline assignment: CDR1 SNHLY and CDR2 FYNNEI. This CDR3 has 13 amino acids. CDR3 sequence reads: CASSEREGSPLHF. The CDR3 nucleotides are TGTGCCAGCAGTGAACGGGAAGGGTCACCCCTCCACTTT.

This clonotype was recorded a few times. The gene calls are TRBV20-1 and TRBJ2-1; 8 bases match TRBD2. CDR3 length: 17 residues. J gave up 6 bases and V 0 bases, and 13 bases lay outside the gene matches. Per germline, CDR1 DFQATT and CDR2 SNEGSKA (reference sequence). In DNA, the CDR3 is TGCAGTGCTAGAGATTTTCAAACGGGGGGGGGAAGCAATGAGCAGTTCTTC. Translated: CSARDFQTGGGSNEQFF.

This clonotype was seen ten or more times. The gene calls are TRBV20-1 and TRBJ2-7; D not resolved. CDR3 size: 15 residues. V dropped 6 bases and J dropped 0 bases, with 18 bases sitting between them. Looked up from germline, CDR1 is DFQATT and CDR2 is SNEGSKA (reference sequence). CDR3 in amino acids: CSAPPYGLSSYEQYF. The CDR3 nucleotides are TGCAGTGCCCCCCCCTACGGGCTCAGCTCCTACGAGCAGTACTTC.

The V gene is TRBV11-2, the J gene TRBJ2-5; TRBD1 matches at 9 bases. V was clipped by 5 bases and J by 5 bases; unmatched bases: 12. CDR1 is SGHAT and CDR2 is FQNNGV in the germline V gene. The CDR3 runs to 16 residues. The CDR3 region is CASSAYYGTGLETQYF. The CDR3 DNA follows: TGTGCCAGCAGCGCATATTACGGGACAGGGCTGGAGACCCAGTACTTC. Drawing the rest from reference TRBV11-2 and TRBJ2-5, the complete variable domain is EAGVAQSPRYKIIEKRQSVAFWCNPISGHATLYWYQQILGQGPKLLIQFQNNGVVDDSQLPKDRFSAERLKGVDSTLKIQPAKLEDSAVYLCASSAYYGTGLETQYFGPGTRLLVL.

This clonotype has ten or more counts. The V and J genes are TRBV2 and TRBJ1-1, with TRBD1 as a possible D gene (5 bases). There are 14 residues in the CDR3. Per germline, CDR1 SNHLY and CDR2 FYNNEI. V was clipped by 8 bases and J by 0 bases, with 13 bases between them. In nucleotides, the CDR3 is TGTGCCAGCGGAGGGGCAGCAGTGAACACTGAAGCTTTCTTT. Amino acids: CASGGAAVNTEAFF.

CDR3 coding DNA: TGTGCCAGCAGTACAGGAGACGGGCACCTGGCAATCCTGACTTTC. This gives the protein CASSTGDGHLAILTF. V usage is TRBV6-2 or TRBV6-3 and J usage is TRBJ2-6, with D maybe TRBD1 (5 bases). CDR3 size: 15 residues. The V end lost 5 bases, the J end lost 14 bases, and 22 bases lay between the germline ends. Germline V gene lookup returns CDR1 MNHEY and CDR2 SVGEGT.

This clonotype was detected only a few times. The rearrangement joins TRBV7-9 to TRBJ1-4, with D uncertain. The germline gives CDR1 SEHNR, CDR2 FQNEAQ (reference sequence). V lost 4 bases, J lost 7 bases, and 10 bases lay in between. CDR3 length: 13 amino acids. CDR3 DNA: TGTGCCAGCAGCTCCACCAGTAGTGAAAAACTGTTTTTT. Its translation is CASSSTSSEKLFF.

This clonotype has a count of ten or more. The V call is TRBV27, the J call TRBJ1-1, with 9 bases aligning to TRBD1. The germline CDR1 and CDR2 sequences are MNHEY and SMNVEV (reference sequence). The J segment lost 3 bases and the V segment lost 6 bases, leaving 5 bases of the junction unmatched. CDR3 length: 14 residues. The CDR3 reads CASRTTGGYTEAFF. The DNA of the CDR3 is TGTGCCAGCAGGACGACAGGGGGTTACACTGAAGCTTTCTTT.